The T cell receptor beta chain under discussion was sequenced for a study of shared clonotypes between healthy human individuals. Study summary: With ages of 18 to 49, the donors were a couple of women and three men.

Several immunoSEQ 96-well plates shared each subset's DNA, each plate a replicate. Sequencing was performed with immunoSEQ multiplex PCR; in TCRdb, only in-frame clones are kept and a portion is missing. The table lists roughly 2.4 million clones, about 94% of them singletons. Division of CD4+ cells produced a CD45RA+ naive subset and a CD45RA-negative memory subset. Input material: naive CD4+ T cells sorted from blood. Subset noted: CD45RA+ positively selected. This TCR came from a man aged 18 to 35 in good health.

CDR3 amino acids: CASSEGASTEAFF. The DNA of the CDR3 is TGTGCCAGCAGTGAAGGGGCGTCAACTGAAGCTTTCTTT. J is TRBJ1-1 and V is TRBV2; D gene uncertain. The CDR3 covers 13 residues. In germline, CDR1 is SNHLY, CDR2 FYNNEI. Trimming took off 1 base at V and 5 bases at J, with 8 bases between the two ends. Full variable domain (remainder filled in from reference TRBV2 and TRBJ1-1): EPEVTQTPSHQVTQMGQEVILRCVPISNHLYFYWYRQILGQKVEFLVSFYNNEISEKSEIFDDQFSVERPDGSNFTLKIRSTKLEDSAMYFCASSEGASTEAFFGQGTRLTVV.